Sequencing of this TCR beta chain was carried out in a study of beta chain features in type 1 diabetes. General study results and limits: Type 1 diabetes patients had moderately but significantly shorter TCRB CDR3s in all four CD4+ subsets.

Expressed TCRB transcripts got sequenced, as all isolated RNA was reverse transcribed. Around 3.57 million reads was the average for naive, central memory and regulatory T cell samples. Sequenced by immunoSEQ multiplex PCR; TCRdb stores in-frame clones only, minus some. The sample yields a few hundred thousand clones, approximately 31% seen once. The CDR3 spans 12 residues. The V end lost 10 bases, the J end lost 16 bases, and 23 bases lay between the germline ends. Germline-derived CDR1 and CDR2 are MDHEN and SYDVKM. A note on this clone: Its specificity is not known.

A single heparinised blood sample, averaging approximately 0.12 L, was obtained per donor. Sorting of CD4+ naive, central memory, regulatory and stem cell-like memory cells was performed via CD45RO/CCR7/CD25/CD127/CD95/CD27. The TCR comes from a man younger than 35 in good health. The material sequenced was naive CD4+ T cells from blood. The chain uses TRBV28 and TRBJ2-1; D may be TRBD1 or TRBD2 (5 bases each). The CDR3, as DNA: TGTGCCACGTTTCTCCGGGACGAAATCATTTTCTTC. The encoded protein is CATFLRDEIIFF.